The 25 T cell receptor beta chains listed next were all sequenced from one sample in a study of Ad26.COV2.S vaccination and SARS-CoV-2 variants. The treatment denotes: about 20 received Ad26.COV2.S at low or high dose, single or two shots; about 5 received placebo; per-sample allocation not given. Sample collection was performed on day 63 after the first vaccine or placebo injection. The table came from immunoSEQ multiplex PCR; TCRdb's copy has only in-frame clones and leaves some out. The table records roughly 400,000 clones, 90% of them present only once. This sample comprised peripheral blood, obtained in a trial of Ad26.COV2.S vaccine versus placebo. The receptor set was obtained from a person between 18 and 65 years old who received the Ad26.COV2.S COVID-19 vaccine or a placebo.

The chain uses TRBV4-3 and TRBJ1-2; TRBD1 is a possible D gene (6 bases). Germline CDR1 and CDR2: LGHNA and YSLEER. Trimming pared 4 bases from V and 3 bases from J, leaving 12 bases between. CDR3 length: 14 residues. The CDR3 DNA follows: TGCGCCAGCAGCCCGGCCGCAGGGGACTATGGCTACACCTTC. Protein sequence: CASSPAAGDYGYTF.

The rearrangement joins TRBV5-1 to TRBJ2-1; perhaps TRBD2 as D (6 bases). The V end was cut by 0 bases, the J end by 7 bases, with 8 bases between. This CDR3 has 13 amino acids. CDR1 is SGHRS and CDR2 is YFSETQ in the germline V gene. Here the CDR3 DNA reads TGCGCCAGCAGCTTGGGACTAGAAAATGAGCAGTTCTTC. It specifies CASSLGLENEQFF.

V usage is TRBV10-3 and J usage is TRBJ2-7, with 7 bases identical to TRBD1. Germline V CDR1 and CDR2: ENHRY, SYGVKD. V lost 7 bases, J lost 0 bases, and 6 bases stayed unmatched. The CDR3 length is 14 residues. CDR3: CAINQGVNSYEQYF. The CDR3 nucleotides read TGTGCCATCAACCAGGGGGTGAACTCCTACGAGCAGTACTTC.

This chain links TRBV13 with TRBJ2-1; 8 nucleotides line up with TRBD2. V lost 1 base, J lost 1 base, and 3 bases stayed unmatched. The CDR3 runs to 16 residues. The germline V gene encodes CDR1 PRHDT and CDR2 FYEKMQ (reference sequence). CDR3 in DNA: TGTGCCAGCAGCTTAGTAGCGGGATGGTCCTACAATGAGCAGTTCTTC. Its protein product is CASSLVAGWSYNEQFF.

The chain combines TRBV9 with TRBJ2-2; 9 nucleotides align to TRBD2. The germline gives CDR1 SGDLS, CDR2 YYNGEE. The CDR3 has 17 amino acids. With V trimmed by 4 bases and J by 6 bases, 13 bases remained unmatched. CDR3 nucleotides: TGTGCCAGCAGCCTGCTAGGAGCGGGAGGAGGGGCCGGGGAGCTGTTTTTT. Protein: CASSLLGAGGGAGELFF.

The J gene is TRBJ1-6, the V gene TRBV2, with unresolved D. Germline CDR1 is SNHLY and CDR2 is FYNNEI. This CDR3 has 14 residues. Trimming cost V 7 bases and J 8 bases, with 15 bases left between them. CDR3 sequence reads: CASKSTAADSPLHF. CDR3 DNA: TGTGCCAGCAAAAGCACCGCTGCGGATTCACCCCTCCACTTT. The variable domain in full, with the rest retrieved from reference TRBV2 and TRBJ1-6, is EPEVTQTPSHQVTQMGQEVILRCVPISNHLYFYWYRQILGQKVEFLVSFYNNEISEKSEIFDDQFSVERPDGSNFTLKIRSTKLEDSAMYFCASKSTAADSPLHFGNGTRLTVT.

The chain recombines TRBV28 with TRBJ2-7; 11 bases are a match to TRBD2. Germline loops: CDR1 MDHEN, CDR2 SYDVKM. This CDR3 spans 15 amino acids. The junction had 10 bases not matched to a gene; V was cut back by 7 bases and J by 5 bases. The CDR3 reads CASNLLAGAPHEQYF. CDR3 nucleotides: TGTGCCAGCAACCTACTAGCGGGAGCACCCCACGAGCAGTACTTC.

The chain has TRBV28 and TRBJ2-4; TRBD2 might be the D (7 bases). There are 13 residues in the CDR3. V lost 11 bases and J lost 2, with 13 bases in between. The germline CDR1 and CDR2 sequences are MDHEN and SYDVKM. The CDR3 DNA sequence: TGTGCCCCAAGGGGGGGGCCCAAAAACATTCAGTACTTC. Its translation: CAPRGGPKNIQYF.

This chain uses TRBV10-3 with TRBJ1-1, with 7 bases lining up with TRBD1. Losses at the gene ends were 8 bases for V and 0 bases for J; bases not matched to a gene: 3. This CDR3 spans 13 amino acids. The V gene's germline CDR1 is ENHRY and CDR2 SYGVKD. DNA of the CDR3: TGTGCCATCGGAGGGACAGTGAACACTGAAGCTTTCTTT. It is translated as CAIGGTVNTEAFF.

V is TRBV19 and J is TRBJ2-2, with D uncertain. This CDR3 has 13 amino acids. Germline V gene lookup returns CDR1 LNHDA and CDR2 SQIVND (reference sequence). Trimming removed 3 bases from V and 6 bases from J, with 8 bases in between. CDR3 coding DNA: TGTGCCAGTAGTATTCCACTTTCCGGGGAGCTGTTTTTT. Protein: CASSIPLSGELFF.

This chain links TRBV27 with TRBJ1-5; 8 nucleotides agree with TRBD1. This CDR3 has 15 residues. Germline V gene data show CDR1 as MNHEY and CDR2 as SMNVEV (reference sequence). V shed 3 bases, J shed 3 bases, and the junction held 4 bases outside the gene matches. DNA for the CDR3: TGTGCCAGCAGTTTGACAGGGGACCCCAATCAGCCCCAGCATTTT. It codes for CASSLTGDPNQPQHF.

V is TRBV7-3 and J is TRBJ2-1, with 9 bases fitting TRBD2. Germline assignment: CDR1 SGHTA and CDR2 FQGTGA. This CDR3 has 16 residues. The trim removed 5 bases at V and 6 bases at J, leaving 11 bases unmatched. CDR3 loop: CASSPGGAGGINEQFF. In DNA form, the CDR3 reads TGTGCCAGCAGCCCGGGGGGAGCGGGAGGAATCAATGAGCAGTTCTTC.

This chain connects TRBV24-1 to TRBJ1-4; no definite D call. Germline assignment: CDR1 KGHDR and CDR2 SFDVKD. V was clipped by 4 bases and J by 7 bases, with 15 bases between them. The CDR3 has 15 amino acids. CDR3 residues: CATSENGSYGEKLFF. CDR3 DNA sequence: TGTGCCACCAGTGAGAATGGCAGTTATGGTGAAAAACTGTTTTTT.

The rearrangement joins TRBV7-2 to TRBJ1-1, with unresolved D. V was cut by 5 bases and J by 0 bases, with 16 bases left in between. Germline CDR1 is SGHTA and CDR2 is FQGNSA. The CDR3 has 16 residues. The CDR3 bases are TGTGCCAGCAGCCCCGCCCGACTCCCCATGAACACTGAAGCTTTCTTT. Protein: CASSPARLPMNTEAFF.

The gene calls are TRBV7-2 and TRBJ2-1; no reliable D call. The CDR3 consists of 13 residues. Deletions cut 5 bases from V and 6 bases from J, with 11 bases between. Germline loops: CDR1 SGHTA, CDR2 FQGNSA. The CDR3 region is CASSLPRVNEQFF. In DNA form, the CDR3 reads TGTGCCAGCAGCCTACCTAGGGTCAATGAGCAGTTCTTC.

This sequence joins TRBV25-1 and TRBJ2-1; no definite D call. The germline V gene encodes CDR1 MGHDK and CDR2 SYGVNS. CDR3 length: 14 amino acids. The V gene lost 1 base and the J gene lost 4 bases, with 8 bases spanning the gap. CDR3: CASSESHFYNEQFF. Here the CDR3 DNA reads TGTGCCAGCAGTGAATCACATTTTTACAATGAGCAGTTCTTC.

V is TRBV6-2 or TRBV6-3 and J is TRBJ2-1; D call uncertain. The germline V and J ends were trimmed by 0 bases and 6 bases, with 12 bases remaining between them. This CDR3 has 15 residues. From germline, CDR1 is MNHEY and CDR2 SVGEGT. As DNA, the CDR3 is TGTGCCAGCAGTTACTCCATCATTGTTGGCAATGAGCAGTTCTTC. Its translation is CASSYSIIVGNEQFF.

The chain links TRBV5-4 to TRBJ2-1, with D possibly called TRBD1 or TRBD2 (5 bases each). The germline CDR1 and CDR2 sequences are SGHNT and YYREEE (reference sequence). The CDR3 totals 18 residues. The V gene lost 1 base and the J gene lost 1 base, with 18 bases spanning the gap. CDR3 residues: CASSLIGRGSGSYNEQFF. The DNA of the CDR3 is TGTGCCAGCAGCTTGATAGGAAGAGGGTCAGGGTCCTACAATGAGCAGTTCTTC.

This chain links TRBV5-6 with TRBJ1-2, with 11 bases fitting TRBD1. V lost 4 bases and J lost 3; bases outside the gene matches: 8. Germline V gene sequence: CDR1 SGHDT, CDR2 YYEEEE. The CDR3 contains 16 residues. CDR3 protein: CASSSGTGGGYYGYTF. The CDR3 DNA is TGTGCCAGCAGCAGCGGGACAGGGGGAGGATACTATGGCTACACCTTC.

This clone is a singleton in its sample. The chain couples TRBV12-3 or TRBV12-4 to TRBJ1-1, with 7 bases identical to TRBD1. The junction had 10 bases not matched to a gene; V was cut back by 7 bases and J by 8 bases. The CDR3 spans 13 residues. The CDR3 protein is CASTLDRAMEAFF. CDR3 DNA: TGTGCCAGCACCCTCGACAGGGCAATGGAAGCTTTCTTT.

The chain is built from TRBV18 and TRBJ1-2; D is unclear. This CDR3 is 13 amino acids long. The germline V gene encodes CDR1 KGHSH and CDR2 LQKENI. V was pared by 3 bases and J by 6 bases, with 11 bases between. DNA of the CDR3: TGTGCCAGCTCACCTAAAACTCAGGATGGCTACACCTTC. Translation: CASSPKTQDGYTF.

This chain joins TRBV6-5 and TRBJ2-2; D remains ambiguous. V was pared by 7 bases and J by 5 bases, with 8 bases between. CDR1 and CDR2 (germline): MNHEY, SVGAGI. The CDR3 is made up of 12 amino acids. CDR3 region: CASTDFTGELFF. The CDR3 bases are TGTGCCAGCACCGACTTTACCGGGGAGCTGTTTTTT.

The genes are TRBV11-2 and TRBJ1-6, with D unclear. The CDR3 extends over 16 amino acids. Germline CDR1 and CDR2: SGHAT and FQNNGV. V was shortened by 0 bases and J by 13 bases, with 19 bases between the two germline ends. The CDR3: CASSLDGWAGSSPLHF. Here the CDR3 DNA reads TGTGCCAGCAGCTTAGATGGGTGGGCAGGCTCATCGCCCCTCCACTTT.

The V gene is TRBV10-3, the J gene TRBJ2-5; D is uncertain. This CDR3 has 14 residues. CDR1 ENHRY and CDR2 SYGVKD come from the germline V gene. The ends were cut back, 0 bases at V and 2 bases at J, with 7 bases in the middle. CDR3 in DNA: TGTGCCATCAGTGAGTCAGTAGATCAAGAGACCCAGTACTTC. Protein product: CAISESVDQETQYF.

CDR3 sequence: CASSLREVAGFYRYEQYF. The CDR3 bases are TGTGCCAGCAGCTTGAGGGAGGTAGCCGGGTTCTACCGCTACGAGCAGTACTTC. The rearrangement links TRBV7-2 to TRBJ2-7; D is perhaps TRBD2 (6 bases). The CDR3 runs to 18 residues. The germline CDR1 and CDR2 sequences are SGHTA and FQGNSA. V dropped 3 bases and J dropped 3 bases, with 24 bases sitting between them.